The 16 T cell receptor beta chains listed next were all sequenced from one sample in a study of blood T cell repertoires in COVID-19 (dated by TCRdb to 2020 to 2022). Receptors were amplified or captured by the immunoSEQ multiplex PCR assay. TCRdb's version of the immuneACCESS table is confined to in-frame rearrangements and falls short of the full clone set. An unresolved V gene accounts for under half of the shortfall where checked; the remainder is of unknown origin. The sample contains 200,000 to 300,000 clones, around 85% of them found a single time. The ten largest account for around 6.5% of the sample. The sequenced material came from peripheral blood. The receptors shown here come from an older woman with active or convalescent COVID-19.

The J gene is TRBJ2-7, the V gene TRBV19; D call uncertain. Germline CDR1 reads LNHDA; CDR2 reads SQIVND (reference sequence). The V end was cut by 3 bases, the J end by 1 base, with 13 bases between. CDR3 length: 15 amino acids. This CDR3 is CASSISPGPSYEQYF. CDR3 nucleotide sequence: TGTGCCAGTAGTATCAGCCCGGGTCCTTCCTACGAGCAGTACTTC.

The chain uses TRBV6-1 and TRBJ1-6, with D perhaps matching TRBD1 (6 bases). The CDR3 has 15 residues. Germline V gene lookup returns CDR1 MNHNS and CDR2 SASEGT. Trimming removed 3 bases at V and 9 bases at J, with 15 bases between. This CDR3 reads CASSDQGPQGSPLHF. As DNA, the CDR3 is TGTGCCAGCAGTGATCAGGGGCCGCAGGGTTCACCCCTCCACTTT.

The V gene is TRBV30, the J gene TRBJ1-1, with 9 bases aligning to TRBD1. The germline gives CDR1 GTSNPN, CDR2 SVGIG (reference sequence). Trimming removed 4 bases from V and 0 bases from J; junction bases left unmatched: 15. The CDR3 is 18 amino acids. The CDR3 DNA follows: TGTGCCTGGATCCGTCTACCGGGACAGGGAACAGTGAACACTGAAGCTTTCTTT. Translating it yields CAWIRLPGQGTVNTEAFF.

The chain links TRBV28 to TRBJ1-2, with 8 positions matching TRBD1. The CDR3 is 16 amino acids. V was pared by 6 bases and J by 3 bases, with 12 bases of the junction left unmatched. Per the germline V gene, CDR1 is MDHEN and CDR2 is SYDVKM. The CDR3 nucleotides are TGTGCCAGCAGCCTGGACAGGGTGGCATTCTACTATGGCTACACCTTC. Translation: CASSLDRVAFYYGYTF.

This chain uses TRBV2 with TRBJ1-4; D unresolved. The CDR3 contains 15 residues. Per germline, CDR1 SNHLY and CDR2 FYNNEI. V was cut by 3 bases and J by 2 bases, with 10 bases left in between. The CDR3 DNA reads TGTGCCAGCAGTGATCTCGTACGGACTAATGAAAAACTGTTTTTT. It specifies CASSDLVRTNEKLFF.

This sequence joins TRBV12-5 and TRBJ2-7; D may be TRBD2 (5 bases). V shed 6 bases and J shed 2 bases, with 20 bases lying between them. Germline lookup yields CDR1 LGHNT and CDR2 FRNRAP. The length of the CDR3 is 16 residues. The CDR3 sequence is CASGAQRSESPYEQYF. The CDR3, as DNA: TGTGCTAGTGGAGCTCAACGTAGCGAGAGCCCCTACGAGCAGTACTTC.

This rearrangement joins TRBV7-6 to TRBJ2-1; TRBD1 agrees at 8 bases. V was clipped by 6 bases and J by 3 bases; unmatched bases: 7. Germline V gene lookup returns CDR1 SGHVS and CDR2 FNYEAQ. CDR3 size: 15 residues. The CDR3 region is CASSLTGGSYNEQFF. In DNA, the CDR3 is TGTGCCAGCAGTTTAACAGGGGGTAGCTACAATGAGCAGTTCTTC.

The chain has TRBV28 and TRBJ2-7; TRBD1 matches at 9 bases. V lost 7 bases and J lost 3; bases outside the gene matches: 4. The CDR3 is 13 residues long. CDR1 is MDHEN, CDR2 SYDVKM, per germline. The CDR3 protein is CASTGQGGYEQYV. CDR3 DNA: TGTGCCAGCACGGGACAGGGTGGCTACGAGCAGTACGTC.

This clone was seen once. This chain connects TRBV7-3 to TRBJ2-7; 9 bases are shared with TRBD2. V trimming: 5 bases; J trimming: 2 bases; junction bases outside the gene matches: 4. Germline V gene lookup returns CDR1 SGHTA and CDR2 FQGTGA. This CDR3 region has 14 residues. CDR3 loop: CASSALAGTYEQYF. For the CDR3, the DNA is TGTGCCAGCAGCGCCCTAGCGGGAACCTACGAGCAGTACTTC.

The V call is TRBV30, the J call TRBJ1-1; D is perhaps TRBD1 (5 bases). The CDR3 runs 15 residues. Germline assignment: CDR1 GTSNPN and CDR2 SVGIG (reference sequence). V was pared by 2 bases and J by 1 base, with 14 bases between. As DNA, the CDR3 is TGTGCCTGGAGTCACATTTTGCAGGGGAACACTGAAGCTTTCTTT. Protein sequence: CAWSHILQGNTEAFF.

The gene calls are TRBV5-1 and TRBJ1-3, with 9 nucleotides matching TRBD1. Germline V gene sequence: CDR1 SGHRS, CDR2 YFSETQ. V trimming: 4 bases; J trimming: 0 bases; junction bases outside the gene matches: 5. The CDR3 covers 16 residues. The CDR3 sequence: CASSRTGASSGNTIYF. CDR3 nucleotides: TGCGCCAGCAGCAGGACAGGGGCCTCCTCTGGAAACACCATATATTTT.

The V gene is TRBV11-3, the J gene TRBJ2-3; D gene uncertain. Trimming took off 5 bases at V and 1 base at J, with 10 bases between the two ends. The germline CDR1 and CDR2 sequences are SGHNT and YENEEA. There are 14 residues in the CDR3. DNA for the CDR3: TGTGCCAGCAGCACGGTGTTGGGCACAGATACGCAGTATTTT. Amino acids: CASSTVLGTDTQYF.

The CDR3 sequence: CASSEWTGGQNGYTF. Written as DNA, the CDR3 is TGTGCCAGCAGCGAATGGACAGGGGGCCAAAATGGCTACACCTTC. The J gene is TRBJ1-2, the V gene TRBV5-6; 11 bases match TRBD1. Germline loops: CDR1 SGHDT, CDR2 YYEEEE. The CDR3 extends over 15 amino acids. V shed 4 bases and J 6 bases; nucleotides not matched to a gene: 8.

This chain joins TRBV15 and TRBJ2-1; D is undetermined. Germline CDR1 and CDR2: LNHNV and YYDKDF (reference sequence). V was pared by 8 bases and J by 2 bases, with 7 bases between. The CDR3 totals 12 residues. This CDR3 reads CATQVTYNEQFF. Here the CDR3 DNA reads TGTGCCACCCAGGTTACCTACAATGAGCAGTTCTTC. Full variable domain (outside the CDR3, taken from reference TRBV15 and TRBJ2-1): DAMVIQNPRYQVTQFGKPVTLSCSQTLNHNVMYWYQQKSSQAPKLLFHYYDKDFNNEADTPDNFQSRRPNTSFCFLDIRSPGLGDTAMYLCATQVTYNEQFFGPGTRLTVL.

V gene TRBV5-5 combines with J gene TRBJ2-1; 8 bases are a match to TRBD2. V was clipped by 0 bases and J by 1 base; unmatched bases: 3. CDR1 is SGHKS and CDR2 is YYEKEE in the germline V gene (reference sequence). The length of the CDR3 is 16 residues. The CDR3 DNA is TGTGCCAGCAGCTTGGGACTAGCGAATTCCTACAATGAGCAGTTCTTC. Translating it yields CASSLGLANSYNEQFF.

As DNA, the CDR3 is TGTGCCAGCAGTTTATCGGGGGGGGATGAAAAACTGTTTTTT. Encoded protein: CASSLSGGDEKLFF. V usage is TRBV28 and J usage is TRBJ1-4; a possible D gene is TRBD1 (5 bases). The CDR3 has 14 amino acids. Trimming removed 1 base from V and 6 bases from J, with 9 bases in between. The germline gives CDR1 MDHEN, CDR2 SYDVKM.